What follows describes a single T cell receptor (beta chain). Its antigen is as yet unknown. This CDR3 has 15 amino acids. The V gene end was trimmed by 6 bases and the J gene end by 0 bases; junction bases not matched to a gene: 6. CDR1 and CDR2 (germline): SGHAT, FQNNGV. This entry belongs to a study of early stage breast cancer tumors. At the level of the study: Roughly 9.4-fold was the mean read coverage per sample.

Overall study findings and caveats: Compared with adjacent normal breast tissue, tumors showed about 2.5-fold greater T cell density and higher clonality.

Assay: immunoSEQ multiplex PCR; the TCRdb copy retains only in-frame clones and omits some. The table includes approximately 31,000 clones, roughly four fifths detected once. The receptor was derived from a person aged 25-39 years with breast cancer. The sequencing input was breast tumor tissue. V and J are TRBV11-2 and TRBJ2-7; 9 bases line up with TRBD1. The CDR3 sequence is CASRKTGGLSYEQYF. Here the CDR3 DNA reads TGTGCCAGCAGAAAAACAGGGGGCCTCTCCTACGAGCAGTACTTC.